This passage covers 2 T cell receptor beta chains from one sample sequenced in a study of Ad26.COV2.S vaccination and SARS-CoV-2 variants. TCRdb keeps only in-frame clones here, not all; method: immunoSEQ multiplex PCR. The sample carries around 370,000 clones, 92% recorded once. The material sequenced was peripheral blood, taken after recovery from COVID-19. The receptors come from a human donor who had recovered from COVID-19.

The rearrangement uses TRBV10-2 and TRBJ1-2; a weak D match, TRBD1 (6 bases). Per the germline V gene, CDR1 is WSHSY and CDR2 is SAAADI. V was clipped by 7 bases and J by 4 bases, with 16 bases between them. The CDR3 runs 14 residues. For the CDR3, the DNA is TGCGCCAGCACTCCCGGACAGACTCGCTATGGCTACACCTTC. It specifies CASTPGQTRYGYTF.

The DNA of the CDR3 is TGCGCCAGCAGCTTGGCCGGACAGTCTTTTGCAACTAATGAAAAACTGTTTTTT. It encodes CASSLAGQSFATNEKLFF. V is TRBV5-1 and J is TRBJ1-4; the D gene is possibly TRBD1 (6 bases). CDR3 size: 18 residues. The ends were cut back, 0 bases at V and 0 bases at J, with 15 bases in the middle. In germline, CDR1 is SGHRS, CDR2 YFSETQ.